The present TCR beta chain was sequenced within a study of T cell responses to AZD1222 COVID-19 vaccine. Study outcomes and limitations: Distributed over spike, vaccine-associated CD4 TCRs predominated at 160-218 and 743-854. Reports indicate that nearly half of spike-specific TCRs are directed at unmutated variant regions. At baseline, just a handful of AZD1222 recipients tested seropositive.

Generated by immunoSEQ multiplex PCR, the TCRdb table keeps only in-frame clones and is missing some. The profile shows fewer than 70,000 clones, 60% to 85% of them singletons. For this clone: The antigen remains undetermined.

This receptor was obtained from an adult who received the AZD1222 COVID-19 vaccine. The starting material was peripheral blood, obtained 28 days after the second AZD1222 dose.

CDR3 amino acids: CASSEGGDIYNEQFF. The CDR3 bases are TGTGCCAGCAGTGAAGGAGGGGACATCTACAATGAGCAGTTCTTC. This sequence joins TRBV25-1 and TRBJ2-1; the D call may be TRBD1 or TRBD2 (6 bases each). Germline V lookup: CDR1 MGHDK, CDR2 SYGVNS. Trimming removed 2 bases at V and 3 bases at J, with 11 bases between. This CDR3 has 15 residues.